Given below is one TCR beta chain in context. The antigen it binds to is not known. This sequence may be a read error, since a much larger clone differs from it by one base. Library preparation used multiplex PCR. Data came from an Illumina HiSeq 4000. iRepertoire HTBI primers and Arm-PCR amplification of CDR3 regions were used to construct TCR beta libraries. PCR products were gel purified before sequencing. The authors' pipeline ran thus. Gene usage analysis of CDR3 amino acid clonotypes relied on the roughly 67 TRBV and around 14 TRBJ segments identified across samples. Filtered high-quality paired reads were merged into contigs using COPE and FqMerger. BLAST was used to align contigs to the IMGT TRBV, TRBD and TRBJ reference genes, and CDR3 was defined following IMGT. Any clonotype with a frequency above 0.1% was counted as a highly expanded clone. Repertoire diversity was measured by Shannon entropy, and V-J evenness by the Gini coefficient. Public clonotypes were defined as clonotypes shared by more than one individual. The public reads were quality trimmed at Q25 with fastp and then assembled into clones with MiXCR by TCRdb, keeping productive beta chains. Merged by CDR3 protein, the rows form single entries marked with the most common genes and DNA. The V and J calls shown here were made by TCRdb, not taken from the authors' results. The sample includes some 400,000 distinct CDR3 sequences, with just under 15% observed a single time. The ten largest clones take up over 15% of the sample.

These data originate in a study of regulatory T cells in long-lasting Graves disease (dated by TCRdb to 2020 to 2022). In terms of the full investigation: In the newly diagnosed Graves' disease group, patients had been taking antithyroid drugs for less than 3 months. Peripheral blood TCR sequencing and RNA sequencing compared persistent Graves' disease patients with newly diagnosed Graves' disease patients. A total of roughly 33 samples underwent TCR sequencing: about 13 from persistent and about 20 from newly diagnosed Graves' disease patients. The study was conducted in China and was registered as a clinical trial. General study outcomes and caveats: Persistent patients shared more public clonotypes among themselves (2,741) than newly diagnosed patients did (over 950). Preferential use of TRBV28, TRBJ1-2 and TRBJ2-5 was observed in persistent disease, whereas TRBV20-1 and TRBJ2-1 were favored in newly diagnosed disease. Only peripheral blood was studied, because thyroid tissue, the primary lesion, was inaccessible. Sequencing and analysis were restricted to the TCR beta chain. The authors acknowledged the small sample size as a limitation that may reduce accuracy. Lower TCR Shannon entropy and fewer highly expanded clones were observed in persistent Graves' disease patients than in newly diagnosed patients, which suggested clonal expansion.

CDR1 and CDR2, per the germline V gene, are MDHEN and SYDVKM. The CDR3 sequence holds 14 residues, the cysteine and phenylalanine included. Of all the DNA, just the CDR3 is kept, 42 bases in frame from base 1. V is cut by 5 bases and J by 0 bases, and the space between the germline ends is 9 bases. Explained via the paper, the time point label denotes: newly diagnosed GD, antithyroid drugs for less than 3 months. RNA was extracted from PBMCs in TRIzol for both TCR sequencing and RNA sequencing. The diagnosis of Graves' disease followed American Thyroid Association guidelines. The patients came from an endocrinology department in Xi'an, China. Each patient gave 7 to 9.5 milliliters of peripheral blood, collected in an EDTA anticoagulant tube. Ficoll Paque Plus density gradient separation was used to isolate PBMCs, and no further T cell sorting was done. RNA quality was checked with an Agilent 2100 Bioanalyzer and agarose gel, and concentration with a NanoDrop 2000.

The same sample was also studied in work on T cells in Graves' hyperthyroidism and ophthalmopathy. The second source states: A patient counted as having stable Graves' hyperthyroidism if no progression to ophthalmopathy occurred over 18 months of follow-up. Hyperthyroidism patients were newly diagnosed, with disease duration under 2 months, and aged 18 to 65 years. Exclusion was applied to patients with uncontrolled infections, other autoimmune diseases, pregnancy or lactation. Diagnoses were established on the basis of clinical symptoms, serum thyroxine and TRAb, thyroid ultrasound, and orbital computed tomography. For the first round of RT-PCR on the TCR CDR3, the HTBI primer set was used together with the Qiagen OneStep RT-PCR kit. Most expanded thyroid clonotypes (frequency above 0.001) were also detected in blood, suggesting blood repertoires may reflect thyroid immune responses. In cross-validation, a model built on a 13 V-J signature told ophthalmopathy apart from stable hyperthyroidism with approximately 90% sensitivity and approximately 81% specificity, and in testing the same model reached 80%/75%. During validation, the model predicted progression to ophthalmopathy a median of around six months ahead of onset, with around 71% sensitivity and 72.22% specificity. To identify distinguishing TCR V-J signatures, a discovery cohort of about a hundred patients was used, comprising 40 to 45 with Graves' ophthalmopathy and under 60 with stable Graves' hyperthyroidism. Prospective prediction of ophthalmopathy was tested in an independent validation cohort consisting of fewer than 20 hyperthyroidism patients and around 16 patients who later progressed to ophthalmopathy. The 95 to 100 discovery patients were randomly split 7:3 into training and test sets. In six Graves' hyperthyroidism patients, the study also compared T-cell repertoires from thyroid tissue with T-cell repertoires from blood. After blood sampling, hyperthyroidism patients were treated with methimazole at a starting dose of 30 mg daily, and ophthalmopathy patients were treated with high-dose intravenous methylprednisolone. A second multiplex PCR round built the libraries, followed by size selection and purification. Sequencing of the libraries was done on an Illumina HiSeq2000 using paired-end 100 bp reads. SOAPnuke was used to process the raw data, removing reads that contained adapters or uncalled bases, had a mean Phred below 15, or lacked an exact match to the constant primer or identifier. High-quality paired reads were merged using COPE v1.2.5, and each unique nucleotide sequence was defined as a clonotype. MiTCR v1.1 was used to align the clonotypes against IMGT TRBV, TRBD and TRBJ reference segments. The analysis was restricted to V-J combinations with a frequency above 0.0001, which together covered 99% to 99.2% of the repertoires. A TCS score was defined as the ratio of F50 (clonal expansion) to E x V (chaos), with BLOSUM62-based TCRdist applied between CDR3 peptides within each V-J. Welch's t-statistics and random forest reduced approximately 520 V-J features to 13, which were used in a naive Bayes classifier (R e1071). No statistical method was used to fix the sample size in advance, and group allocation was not hidden from the investigators. According to the paper, TCR Vbeta CDR3 sequencing was carried out on over 130 peripheral blood samples, which came from fewer than 50 ophthalmopathy, under 85 hyperthyroidism and approximately 17 progressor patients.

The TCR was taken from a woman aged 25 to 45 with Graves disease. Donor details come from another sample of the same person, matched by shared clones. The sequenced sample was peripheral blood mononuclear cells (PBMCs), obtained at new diagnosis, from a patient treated with antithyroid drugs. Rearrangement joined TRBV28 to TRBJ2-3; no D gene can be assigned with confidence. Here is the DNA: TGTGCCAGCAGTAACGACGGGAGCACAGATACGCAGTATTTT. It translates to CASSNDGSTDTQYF.